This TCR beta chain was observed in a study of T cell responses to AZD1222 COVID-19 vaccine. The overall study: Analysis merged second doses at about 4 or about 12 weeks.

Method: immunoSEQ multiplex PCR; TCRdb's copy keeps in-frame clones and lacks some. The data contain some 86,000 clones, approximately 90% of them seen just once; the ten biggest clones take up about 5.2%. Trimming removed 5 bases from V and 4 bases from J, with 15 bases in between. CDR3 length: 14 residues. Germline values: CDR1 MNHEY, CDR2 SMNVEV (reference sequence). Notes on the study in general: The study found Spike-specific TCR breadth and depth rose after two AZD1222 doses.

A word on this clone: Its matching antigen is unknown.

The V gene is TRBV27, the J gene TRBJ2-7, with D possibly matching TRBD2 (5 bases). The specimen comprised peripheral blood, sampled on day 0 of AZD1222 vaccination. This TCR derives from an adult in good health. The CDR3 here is CASSTLGGGYEQYF. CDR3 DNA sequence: TGTGCCAGCAGTACCCTCGGCGGCGGGTACGAGCAGTACTTC.